A single sample gave rise to the 13 T cell receptor beta chains below, sequenced in a study of identical twins. Each CDR3 protein is one row after TCRdb ran MiXCR on the 5' RACE reads. The sample shows more than 400,000 distinct CDR3 sequences, roughly 15% of them seen only once. The data were also submitted as part of a second study, on yellow fever vaccine responses in identical twins.

The sequencing sample was made of CD4+ T cells sorted from blood. All receptors come from a woman aged 18-29 years in good health.

The J gene is TRBJ2-1, the V gene TRBV11-1; 15 nucleotides match TRBD2. The J segment lost 4 bases and the V segment lost 5 bases, leaving 9 bases of the junction unmatched. Germline V gene lookup returns CDR1 SGHAT and CDR2 FQDESV (reference sequence). The CDR3 is made up of 18 amino acids. CDR3 sequence: CASSTQGTSGRIYNEQFF. The CDR3 DNA follows: TGTGCCAGCAGCACCCAAGGGACTAGCGGGAGGATTTACAATGAGCAGTTCTTC. The full variable domain, completed using reference TRBV11-1 and TRBJ2-1, is EAEVAQSPRYKITEKSQAVAFWCDPISGHATLYWYRQILGQGPELLVQFQDESVVDDSQLPKDRFSAERLKGVDSTLKIQPAELGDSAMYLCASSTQGTSGRIYNEQFFGPGTRLTVL.

The sample holds a few counts of this clonotype. The chain recombines TRBV20-1 with TRBJ2-2, with D maybe TRBD2 (5 bases). The CDR3 runs to 16 residues. Germline V gene lookup returns CDR1 DFQATT and CDR2 SNEGSKA (reference sequence). The V end lost 6 bases, the J end lost 2 bases, and 19 bases lay between the germline ends. The CDR3 region has the DNA TGCAGTGCCTCCCCCGTTCGGAGCGGAAACACCGGGGAGCTGTTTTTT. Its translation: CSASPVRSGNTGELFF.

The sample holds many counts of this clonotype. V is TRBV20-1 and J is TRBJ1-5, with D possibly TRBD1 on 5 matching bases. Trimming took off 3 bases at V and 0 bases at J, with 9 bases between the two ends. The CDR3 sequence is 14 residues long. Germline V gene lookup returns CDR1 DFQATT and CDR2 SNEGSKA (reference sequence). Written as DNA, the CDR3 is TGCAGTGCTAGTTTAGGGGTTAGCAATCAGCCCCAGCATTTT. Residues: CSASLGVSNQPQHF.

This clonotype was seen more than once but under ten times. The gene calls are TRBV20-1 and TRBJ2-3, with 8 bases lining up with TRBD2. Trimming removed 5 bases from V and 4 bases from J; junction bases left unmatched: 5. The CDR3 totals 13 residues. Germline CDR1 and CDR2: DFQATT and SNEGSKA (reference sequence). Written as DNA, the CDR3 is TGCAGTGCTCGGACTAGCCCTGCAGATACGCAGTATTTT. Encoded protein: CSARTSPADTQYF.

This clonotype turned up a few times. The V and J genes are TRBV5-1 and TRBJ2-1, with TRBD2 matching over 7 bases. Germline-derived CDR1 and CDR2 are SGHRS and YFSETQ. The trim removed 0 bases at V and 7 bases at J, leaving 7 bases unmatched. The length of the CDR3 is 15 residues. The CDR3 is CASSLGETSRNEQFF. The CDR3 region has the DNA TGCGCCAGCAGCTTGGGTGAGACTAGCAGGAATGAGCAGTTCTTC.

This clonotype turned up a few times. The genes are TRBV20-1 and TRBJ2-1; D possibly corresponds to TRBD1 (6 bases). CDR1 DFQATT and CDR2 SNEGSKA come from the germline V gene (reference sequence). There are 11 residues in the CDR3. V dropped 3 bases and J dropped 12 bases, with 12 bases sitting between them. The CDR3 DNA follows: TGCAGTGCTAGGGACAGAATTGGGCAGTTCTTC. Amino acids: CSARDRIGQFF.

The rearrangement joins TRBV20-1 to TRBJ2-6; tentative D call: TRBD1 (5 bases). Trimming shortened V by 6 bases and J by 2 bases, and 17 bases separated the two germline ends. In germline, CDR1 is DFQATT, CDR2 SNEGSKA (reference sequence). The CDR3 covers 16 residues. The CDR3 loop reads CSAPPGPIAGANVLTF. CDR3 DNA sequence: TGCAGTGCACCCCCAGGGCCCATCGCTGGGGCCAACGTCCTGACTTTC.

This clonotype was found a few times. The genes are TRBV3-1 and TRBJ2-7; 14 nucleotides match TRBD2. CDR3 length equals 13 residues. J was trimmed by 10 bases and V by 4 bases; bases with no gene match: 3. Germline V gene data show CDR1 as LGHDT and CDR2 as YNNKEL (reference sequence). DNA of the CDR3: TGTGCCAGCAGCCTAGGGACTAGCGGGAGACAGTACTTC. Protein sequence: CASSLGTSGRQYF.

The V call is TRBV27, the J call TRBJ2-3; D unresolved. V shed 2 bases and J shed 1 base, with 7 bases lying between them. Per the germline V gene, CDR1 is MNHEY and CDR2 is SMNVEV (reference sequence). This CDR3 contains 14 residues. CDR3 sequence (DNA): TGTGCCAGCAGTTTAGGACGGCGCACAGATACGCAGTATTTT. Protein sequence: CASSLGRRTDTQYF.

V gene TRBV6-5 combines with J gene TRBJ2-3; TRBD2 aligns across 8 bases. Trimming removed 1 base from V and 10 bases from J; junction bases left unmatched: 4. The CDR3 consists of 13 residues. Germline assignment: CDR1 MNHEY and CDR2 SVGAGI. CDR3 bases: TGTGCCAGCAGTTACTTAAGCGGGAGCGCGCAGTATTTT. It encodes CASSYLSGSAQYF.

This clonotype has just a few counts. The junction differs from germline at one of its ends, possibly a read error. The rearrangement uses TRBV3-1 and TRBJ1-4; D ambiguous. Germline CDR1 reads LGHDT; CDR2 reads YNNKEL (reference sequence). The CDR3 has 13 residues. This CDR3 reads CASSFRYEEKPFF. DNA of the CDR3: TGTGCCAGCAGCTTTCGATATGAGGAAAAACCGTTTTTT.

The rearrangement joins TRBV3-1 to TRBJ2-5; 8 bases line up with TRBD2. The junction had 10 bases not matched to a gene; V was cut back by 1 base and J by 3 bases. Germline assignment: CDR1 LGHDT and CDR2 YNNKEL (reference sequence). The CDR3 extends over 17 amino acids. The CDR3 nucleotides read TGTGCCAGCAGCCAAGTTACCCAGCGGGGGCCTGAAGAGACCCAGTACTTC. This sequence encodes CASSQVTQRGPEETQYF.

The V call is TRBV6-1, the J call TRBJ2-7, with 11 bases lining up with TRBD2. This CDR3 region has 15 residues. The junction had 6 bases not matched to a gene; V was cut back by 6 bases and J by 2 bases. Per germline, CDR1 MNHNS and CDR2 SASEGT. CDR3 protein: CASRPLAGATYEQYV. The DNA for the CDR3 is TGTGCCAGCAGACCACTAGCGGGGGCAACCTACGAGCAGTACGTC.